What follows is one T cell receptor (beta chain) and its context. These data belong to a study of blood T cell repertoires in COVID-19. Background on the study: The United States, Italy and Spain provided the acute and convalescent COVID-19 samples. From T cells, B-cell-depleted T cells, or PBMCs came the material, which was cDNA or gDNA.

Per the germline V gene, CDR1 is SGHVS and CDR2 is FNYEAQ. The CDR3 is made up of 18 amino acids. The J segment lost 4 bases and the V segment lost 2 bases, leaving 9 bases of the junction unmatched. Under the authors' procedure: Reference gene primer amplification yielded estimated nucleated cell counts. Produced via immunoSEQ multiplex PCR; TCRdb's table is partial and in-frame only. The DNA gave D and trimming, while V, J and clone size come from that table. The sample contains fewer than 200,000 clones, about 87% of which appear only once. During active infection, Seattle patients enrolled and were then monitored through disease.

The chain recombines TRBV7-6 with TRBJ2-2; TRBD2 aligns across 11 bases. What was sequenced was peripheral blood. The source is a woman between 65 and 79 years old with COVID-19, enrolled during active disease. CDR3 nucleotide sequence: TGTGCCAGCAGCTTACCGATAGCGGGAGGGCCGGGCACCGGGGAGCTGTTTTTT. It specifies CASSLPIAGGPGTGELFF.